The 25 T cell receptor beta chains listed next were all sequenced from one sample in a study of cytomegalovirus exposure and HLA in healthy donors. Libraries were prepared by immunoSEQ multiplex PCR; TCRdb keeps only in-frame clonotypes and omits some of them. The sample comprises some 170,000 clones, about 90% of which are singletons, and under 7% rests with the top ten. The sample comprised PBMCs. The receptors shown here come from a woman younger than 45 in good health and CMV-seronegative.

V is TRBV28 and J is TRBJ2-7; 7 bases align to TRBD1. Trimming cost V 5 bases and J 3 bases; bases outside gene matches: 1. The germline CDR1 and CDR2 sequences are MDHEN and SYDVKM. The CDR3 spans 12 residues. The DNA of the CDR3 is TGTGCCAGCAGTGACAGGGTCTACGAGCAGTACTTC. Translation gives CASSDRVYEQYF. Drawing the rest from reference TRBV28 and TRBJ2-7, the complete variable domain is DVKVTQSSRYLVKRTGEKVFLECVQDMDHENMFWYRQDPGLGLRLIYFSYDVKMKEKGDIPEGYSVSREKKERFSLILESASTNQTSMYLCASSDRVYEQYFGPGTRLTVT.

The sample holds a few counts of this clone. The rearrangement uses TRBV5-4 and TRBJ2-3; D perhaps matches TRBD1 (5 bases). The V end lost 0 bases, the J end lost 8 bases, and 13 bases lay between the germline ends. The CDR3 loop spans 14 amino acids. Per the germline V gene, CDR1 is SGHNT and CDR2 is YYREEE (reference sequence). The CDR3 loop is CASSLVAWGGTQYF. The CDR3 DNA sequence: TGTGCCAGCAGCTTGGTCGCGTGGGGCGGTACGCAGTATTTT.

This clone has only a few counts. The V gene is TRBV6-5, the J gene TRBJ1-6, with no clear D. The CDR3 has 14 amino acids. Trimming left V 6 bases short and J 5 bases short, with 11 bases between. Germline V gives CDR1 MNHEY, CDR2 SVGAGI. CDR3: CASSKGLNNSPLHF. The CDR3, as DNA: TGTGCCAGCAGCAAAGGACTAAATAATTCACCCCTCCACTTT.

The gene calls are TRBV19 and TRBJ1-2, with D possibly being TRBD1 (6 bases). Trimming cost V 2 bases and J 8 bases, with 21 bases left between them. Germline V gene data show CDR1 as LNHDA and CDR2 as SQIVND (reference sequence). The CDR3 runs to 16 residues. CDR3 bases: TGTGCCAGTAGTATAACCGTGCAGGGGCCGTTCGGGGGCTACACCTTC. As protein: CASSITVQGPFGGYTF.

Only a few counts were recorded for this clone. This chain connects TRBV9 to TRBJ2-7; 8 nucleotides match TRBD2. Trimming at V came to 2 bases and at J to 0 bases, leaving 4 bases not matched to a gene. The CDR3 runs to 15 residues. Germline V gene data show CDR1 as SGDLS and CDR2 as YYNGEE. The CDR3 DNA reads as TGTGCCAGCAGCGTCGGACTAGCCGACTCCTACGAGCAGTACTTC. It yields the protein CASSVGLADSYEQYF.

The chain carries TRBV7-2 and TRBJ2-7; D might be TRBD2 (6 bases). The CDR3 length is 13 residues. Between the trimmed V and J ends, which lost 1 base and 3 bases, there was a span of 7 bases. Germline V gene data show CDR1 as SGHTA and CDR2 as FQGNSA. The CDR3 sequence: CASSLGGVYEQYF. As DNA, the CDR3 is TGTGCCAGCAGCTTAGGGGGGGTCTACGAGCAGTACTTC. Full variable domain (missing parts from reference TRBV7-2 and TRBJ2-7): GAGVSQSPSNKVTEKGKDVELRCDPISGHTALYWYRQSLGQGLEFLIYFQGNSAPDKSGLPSDRFSAERTGGSVSTLTIQRTQQEDSAVYLCASSLGGVYEQYFGPGTRLTVT.

This clone showed up just once. V gene TRBV4-2 combines with J gene TRBJ1-1; D is undetermined. This CDR3 region has 15 residues. Trimming removed 2 bases at V and 1 base at J, with 11 bases between. Per germline, CDR1 LGHNA and CDR2 YNFKEQ. CDR3 bases: TGTGCCAGCAGCCAAACCGGACGGGGGAACACTGAAGCTTTCTTT. It encodes CASSQTGRGNTEAFF.

This clone was found a few times. The chain combines TRBV5-5 with TRBJ1-2; TRBD1 might be the D (6 bases). Germline V gene lookup returns CDR1 SGHKS and CDR2 YYEKEE (reference sequence). This CDR3 has 15 amino acids. V was pared by 4 bases and J by 3 bases, with 16 bases between. The CDR3 DNA reads as TGTGCCAGCAGCCAGGGCCGGGGGGCGGACTATGGCTACACCTTC. Its translation is CASSQGRGADYGYTF.

The chain joins TRBV9 to TRBJ1-2; a weak D match, TRBD1 (5 bases). The CDR3 has 11 residues. Per the germline V gene, CDR1 is SGDLS and CDR2 is YYNGEE. V was trimmed by 7 bases and J by 1 base, leaving 5 bases between them. CDR3 sequence: CASDSNYGYTF. Written as DNA, the CDR3 is TGTGCCAGCGACAGTAACTATGGCTACACCTTC.

J is TRBJ2-2 and V is TRBV18; 8 bases fit TRBD2. The CDR3 is 17 amino acids. Trimming removed 0 bases from V and 3 bases from J; junction bases left unmatched: 6. CDR1 KGHSH and CDR2 LQKENI come from the germline V gene. In DNA form, the CDR3 reads TGTGCCAGCTCACCACCGGCGGGAGGCCCCTACACCGGGGAGCTGTTTTTT. Its protein is CASSPPAGGPYTGELFF.

The chain joins TRBV27 to TRBJ2-3; D remains ambiguous. The CDR3 has 15 amino acids. CDR1 and CDR2 (germline): MNHEY, SMNVEV (reference sequence). The germline V and J ends were trimmed by 5 bases and 0 bases, with 12 bases remaining between them. The CDR3 here is CASSHRESSTDTQYF. The CDR3 DNA reads as TGTGCCAGCAGTCACCGAGAATCTAGCACAGATACGCAGTATTTT.

CDR3 nucleotides: TGTGCCAGCTCACCACTTTACAGGGAGAACGAGCAGTACTTC. Its translation is CASSPLYRENEQYF. This chain links TRBV18 with TRBJ2-7, with a tentative D call TRBD1 (6 bases). There are 14 residues in the CDR3. CDR1 and CDR2 from the germline V gene are KGHSH and LQKENI. The V end lost 1 base, the J end lost 5 bases, and 12 bases lay between the germline ends.

CDR3: CASSPGGGNSEQYF. The DNA of the CDR3 is TGTGCCAGCAGCCCCGGCGGGGGCAATAGCGAGCAGTACTTC. The chain uses TRBV9 and TRBJ2-7, with D maybe TRBD2 (7 bases). The germline V gene encodes CDR1 SGDLS and CDR2 YYNGEE. The germline V and J ends were trimmed by 4 bases and 6 bases, with 17 bases remaining between them. The length of the CDR3 is 14 residues. Full variable domain (remainder filled in from reference TRBV9 and TRBJ2-7): DSGVTQTPKHLITATGQRVTLRCSPRSGDLSVYWYQQSLDQGLQFLIQYYNGEERAKGNILERFSAQQFPDLHSELNLSSLELGDSALYFCASSPGGGNSEQYFGPGTRLTVT.

This clone has at least ten counts. The V gene is TRBV2, the J gene TRBJ2-1; D uncertain. The length of the CDR3 is 13 residues. CDR1 and CDR2 (germline): SNHLY, FYNNEI. Trimming removed 3 bases from V and 4 bases from J, with 7 bases in between. The DNA of the CDR3 is TGTGCCAGCAGTGATGAGATATACAATGAGCAGTTCTTC. Amino acids: CASSDEIYNEQFF.

The chain carries TRBV27 and TRBJ2-1; the match to TRBD1 covers 7 bases. Germline V gene sequence: CDR1 MNHEY, CDR2 SMNVEV (reference sequence). This CDR3 is 15 amino acids long. Germline trimming cut 6 bases from V and 0 bases from J; bases unmatched to any gene: 5. CDR3 residues: CASREGDSSYNEQFF. In DNA form, the CDR3 reads TGTGCCAGCAGAGAGGGGGACAGCTCCTACAATGAGCAGTTCTTC.

The gene calls are TRBV9 and TRBJ2-6; D perhaps matches TRBD1 (7 bases). Trimming left V 4 bases short and J 1 base short, with 18 bases between. This CDR3 spans 18 amino acids. CDR1 SGDLS and CDR2 YYNGEE come from the germline V gene. In DNA form, the CDR3 reads TGTGCCAGCAGCACCCAGGGGGGCCTATCTTCTGGGGCCAACGTCCTGACTTTC. It translates to CASSTQGGLSSGANVLTF.

The rearrangement joins TRBV6-5 to TRBJ1-2, with a possible D match to TRBD1 (5 bases). CDR1 is MNHEY and CDR2 is SVGAGI in the germline V gene. The CDR3 has 14 residues. V was pared by 6 bases and J by 8 bases, with 19 bases between. In DNA, the CDR3 is TGTGCCAGCAGGCCGGACACCATTCGCGGCGGCTACACCTTC. This codes for CASRPDTIRGGYTF.

CDR3 in amino acids: CASSSPRRGNLGFMNTEAFF. CDR3 DNA sequence: TGCGCCAGCAGCTCCCCCCGTAGGGGAAATCTCGGCTTTATGAACACTGAAGCTTTCTTT. The chain has TRBV5-1 and TRBJ1-1, with a weak D call TRBD1 (5 bases). V was cut by 3 bases and J by 0 bases, with 27 bases left in between. This CDR3 is 20 amino acids long. Germline loops: CDR1 SGHRS, CDR2 YFSETQ.

Note on this clone: The sample contains more than one DNA sequence encoding this CDR3. The chain has TRBV7-3 and TRBJ2-3; D might be TRBD1 (6 bases). Deletions cut 2 bases from V and 1 base from J, with 7 bases between. Germline V gene sequence: CDR1 SGHTA, CDR2 FQGTGA. This CDR3 is 14 amino acids long. The CDR3 nucleotides read TGTGCCAGCAGCTTAGGACAGCGCACAGATACGCAGTATTTT. Its translation is CASSLGQRTDTQYF.

This clone has a count of ten or more. The rearrangement joins TRBV6-6 to TRBJ1-5, with D possibly TRBD1 on 5 matching bases. The CDR3 is 14 amino acids. Per the germline V gene, CDR1 is MNHNY and CDR2 is SVGAGI (reference sequence). Trimming stripped 2 bases from V and 6 bases from J, with 11 bases between. Written as DNA, the CDR3 is TGTGCCAGCAGTTACCCGGGGGTATCTCAGCCCCAGCATTTT. Amino acid sequence: CASSYPGVSQPQHF.

V gene TRBV6-1 combines with J gene TRBJ1-4, with D hard to call. V was shortened by 7 bases and J by 5 bases, with 14 bases between the two germline ends. The germline V gene encodes CDR1 MNHNS and CDR2 SASEGT. The CDR3 sequence is 14 residues long. This chain's CDR3 is CASTPLTRNEKLFF. CDR3 DNA sequence: TGTGCCAGCACCCCTCTGACACGGAATGAAAAACTGTTTTTT.

For the CDR3, the DNA is TGTGCCATCAGTGAGCCTAGACTTAGCGGGAGGGTAAAAAATGAGCAGTTCTTC. It translates to CAISEPRLSGRVKNEQFF. This chain joins TRBV10-3 and TRBJ2-1; 11 nucleotides agree with TRBD2. The germline CDR1 and CDR2 sequences are ENHRY and SYGVKD. V shed 2 bases, J shed 7 bases, and the junction held 13 bases outside the gene matches. The CDR3 consists of 18 residues.

This clone was seen only once. The chain couples TRBV11-2 to TRBJ1-2, with D possibly TRBD1 on 6 matching bases. The CDR3 contains 17 residues. The germline gives CDR1 SGHAT, CDR2 FQNNGV. V lost 0 bases, J lost 4 bases, and 18 bases lay in between. The CDR3 DNA sequence: TGTGCCAGCAGCTTAGATTGGAGGGGGGAGGAGACCTATGGCTACACCTTC. Amino acid sequence: CASSLDWRGEETYGYTF.

The gene calls are TRBV6-5 and TRBJ1-1; a weak D match, TRBD1 (5 bases). Germline CDR1 MNHEY, CDR2 SVGAGI. This CDR3 is built from 13 residues. Deletions cut 3 bases from V and 4 bases from J, with 9 bases between. In DNA form, the CDR3 reads TGTGCCAGCAGTTATGCAGGGAGCACTGAAGCTTTCTTT. This encodes CASSYAGSTEAFF.

The chain employs TRBV4-1 and TRBJ2-2; tentatively, D is TRBD2 (6 bases). The ends were cut back, 0 bases at V and 3 bases at J, with 8 bases in the middle. Germline V CDR1 and CDR2: MGHRA, YSYEKL. The CDR3 sequence is 15 residues long. CDR3 residues: CASSQDGRYTGELFF. For the CDR3, the DNA is TGCGCCAGCAGCCAAGATGGGAGGTACACCGGGGAGCTGTTTTTT.